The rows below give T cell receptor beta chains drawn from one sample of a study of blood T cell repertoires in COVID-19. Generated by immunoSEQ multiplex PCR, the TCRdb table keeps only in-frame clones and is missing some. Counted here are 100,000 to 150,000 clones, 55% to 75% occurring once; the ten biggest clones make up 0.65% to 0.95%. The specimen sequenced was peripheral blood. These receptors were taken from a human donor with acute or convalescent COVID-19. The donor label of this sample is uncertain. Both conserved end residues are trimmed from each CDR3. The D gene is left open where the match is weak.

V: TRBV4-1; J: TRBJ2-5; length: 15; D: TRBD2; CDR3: ASSQDRAGGYQETQY
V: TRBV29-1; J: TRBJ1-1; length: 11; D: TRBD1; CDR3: SVEGQAYTEAF
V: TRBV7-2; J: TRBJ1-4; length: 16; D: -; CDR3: ASSLAVRGSSTNEKLF
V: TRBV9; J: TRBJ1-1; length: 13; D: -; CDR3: ASSVAGAGTTEAF
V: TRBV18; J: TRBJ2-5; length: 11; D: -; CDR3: ASSPGRQETQY
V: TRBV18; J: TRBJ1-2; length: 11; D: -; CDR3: ASSPGLQWGYT
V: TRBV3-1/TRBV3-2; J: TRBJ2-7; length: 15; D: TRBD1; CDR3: ASSPYRGQDNSYEQY
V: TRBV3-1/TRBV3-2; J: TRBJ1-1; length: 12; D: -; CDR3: ASSQADIRTEAF
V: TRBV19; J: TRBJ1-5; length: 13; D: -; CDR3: ASSSDGISNQPQH
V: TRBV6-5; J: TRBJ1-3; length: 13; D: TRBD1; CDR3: ASSYSNRGQNTIY
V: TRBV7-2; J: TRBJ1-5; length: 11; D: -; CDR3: ASSSDSLQPQH
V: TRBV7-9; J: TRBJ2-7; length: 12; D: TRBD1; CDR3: ASSPRDSSYEQY
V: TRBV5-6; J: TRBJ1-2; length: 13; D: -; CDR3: ASSLGPRPNYGYT
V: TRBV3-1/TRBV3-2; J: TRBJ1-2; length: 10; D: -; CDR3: ASSQENYGYT
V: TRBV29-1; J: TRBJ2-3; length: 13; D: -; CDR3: SVDINGQGSDTQY
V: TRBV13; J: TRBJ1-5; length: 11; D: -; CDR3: ASSLSRNQPQH
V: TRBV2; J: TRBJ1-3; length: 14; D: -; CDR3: ASTPRTVNAGNTIY
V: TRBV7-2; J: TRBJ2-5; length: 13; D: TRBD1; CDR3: ASSLAGTGAETQY
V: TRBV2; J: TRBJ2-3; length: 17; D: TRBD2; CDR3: ASSEPPLAGGRLGDTQY
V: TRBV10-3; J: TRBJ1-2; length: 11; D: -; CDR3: AISERGESGYT
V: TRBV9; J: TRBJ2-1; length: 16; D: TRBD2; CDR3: ASSVESLTSGYYNEQF
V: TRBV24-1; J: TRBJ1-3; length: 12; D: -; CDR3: ATSDQNSGNTIY
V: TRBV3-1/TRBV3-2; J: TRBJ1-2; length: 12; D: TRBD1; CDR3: ASSPGGSTYGYT
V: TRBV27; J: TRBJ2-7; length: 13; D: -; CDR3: ASSPRQGLTNEQY
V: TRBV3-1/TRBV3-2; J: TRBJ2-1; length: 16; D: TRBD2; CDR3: ASRRRRGAGGTNNEQF
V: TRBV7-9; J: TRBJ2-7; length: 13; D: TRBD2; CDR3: ASSPRTSASYEQY
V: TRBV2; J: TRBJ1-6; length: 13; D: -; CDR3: ASRQREGTRSPLH
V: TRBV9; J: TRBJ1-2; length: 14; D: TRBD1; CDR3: ASSARTTGGDYGYT
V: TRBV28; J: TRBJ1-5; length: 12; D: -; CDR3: ASRIQGWGQPQH
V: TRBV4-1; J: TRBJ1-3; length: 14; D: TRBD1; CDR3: ASSQQRTGSGNTIY
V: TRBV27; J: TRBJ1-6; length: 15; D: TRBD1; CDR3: ASNSLRGGQGSSPLH